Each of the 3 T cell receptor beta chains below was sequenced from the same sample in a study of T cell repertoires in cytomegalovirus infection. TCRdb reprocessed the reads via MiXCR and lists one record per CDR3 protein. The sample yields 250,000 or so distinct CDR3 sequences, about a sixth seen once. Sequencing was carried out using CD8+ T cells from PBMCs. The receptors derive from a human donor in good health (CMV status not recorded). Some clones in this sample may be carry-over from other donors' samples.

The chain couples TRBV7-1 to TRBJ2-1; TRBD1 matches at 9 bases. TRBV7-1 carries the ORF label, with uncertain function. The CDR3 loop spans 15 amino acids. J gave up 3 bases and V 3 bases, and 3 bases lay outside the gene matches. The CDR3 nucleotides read TGTGCCAGCAGCTCTAACAGGGGGCTCTACAATGAGCAGTTCTTC. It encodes CASSSNRGLYNEQFF.

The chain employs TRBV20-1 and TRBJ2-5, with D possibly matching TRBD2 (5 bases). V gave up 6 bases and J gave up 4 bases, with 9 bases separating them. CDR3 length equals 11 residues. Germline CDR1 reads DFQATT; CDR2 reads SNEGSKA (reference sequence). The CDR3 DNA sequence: TGCAGTGCGGGCGAGGGAGAGACCCAGTACTTC. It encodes CSAGEGETQYF.

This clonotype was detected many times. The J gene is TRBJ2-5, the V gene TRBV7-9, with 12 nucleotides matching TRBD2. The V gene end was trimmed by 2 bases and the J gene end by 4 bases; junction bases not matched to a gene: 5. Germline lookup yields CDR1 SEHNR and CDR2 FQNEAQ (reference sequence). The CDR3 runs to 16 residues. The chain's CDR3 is CASSLLAGGLGETQYF. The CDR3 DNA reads TGTGCCAGCAGCTTACTAGCGGGGGGGCTCGGAGAGACCCAGTACTTC.